The sequence of this T cell receptor (beta chain) was determined in a study of blood T cell repertoires in COVID-19. Study-level background: Acute and convalescent COVID-19 specimens originated in the United States, Italy and Spain. In each case, the material was cDNA or gDNA derived from T cells, B-cell-depleted T cells, or PBMCs.

V was shortened by 2 bases and J by 4 bases, with 8 bases between the two germline ends. From germline, CDR1 is LNHNV and CDR2 YYDKDF (reference sequence). The CDR3 is 14 amino acids. Authors' processing steps: Researchers report that nucleated cell counts were estimated from reference gene primer amplification. Produced via immunoSEQ multiplex PCR; TCRdb's table is partial and in-frame only. The V and J calls and the clone size are those of that table, but D and trimming were determined from the DNA. This table has some 250,000 clones, under 90% appearing once. The clonotype was recovered from a man in his sixties with acute or convalescent COVID-19. Sequencing was performed on peripheral blood. The chain couples TRBV15 to TRBJ2-2, with D perhaps TRBD1 (7 bases). CDR3 in amino acids: CATSRQGGTGELFF. DNA of the CDR3: TGTGCCACCAGCAGACAGGGGGGCACCGGGGAGCTGTTTTTT.